The rows below give T cell receptor beta chains drawn from one sample of a study of early T cells in non-severe SARS-CoV-2 infection. TCRdb processed the 5' RACE reads anew with MiXCR; each CDR3 protein has one entry. The sample shows over 60,000 distinct CDR3 sequences, over 9% of them seen only once. The specimen comprised whole blood, sampled at baseline. These receptors were collected from an adult who was a healthcare worker with PCR-confirmed SARS-CoV-2 infection or an uninfected control (not recorded which). Each CDR3 is given with its conserved first and last residue. A D gene is named only where the DNA matches it firmly. For some rows the clone size is stated as once, few or many, or as a class when expanded; others skip it.

size	V	D	J	DNA	CDR3
many	TRBV27	NA	TRBJ1-2	TGTGCCAGCAGTCTCACCCCCGGCAGCTATGGCTACACCTTC	CASSLTPGSYGYTF
NA	TRBV6-1	NA	TRBJ2-2	TGTGCCAGCAGTGAGAGTGGCACCGGGGAGCTGTTTTTT	CASSESGTGELFF
NA	TRBV2	TRBD2	TRBJ2-1	TGTGCCAGCAGTGAAGGACTAGCGGGGGTTAGCTCCTACAATGAGCAGTTCTTC	CASSEGLAGVSSYNEQFF
NA	TRBV7-2	NA	TRBJ1-2	TGTGCCAGCAGCCCTAACGCGGGAAACTATGGCTACACCTTC	CASSPNAGNYGYTF
NA	TRBV29-1	NA	TRBJ1-1	TGCAGCGTTGGCGGGGGACAACTTGAAGCTTTCTTT	CSVGGGQLEAFF
many	TRBV4-1	NA	TRBJ1-5	TGCGCCAGCAGCCGATCCCTTCTCCGGGACGGCAATCAGCCCCAGCATTTT	CASSRSLLRDGNQPQHF
NA	TRBV10-3	NA	TRBJ2-3	TGTGCCACACAGACCGACGGGGGCACAGATACGCAGTATTTT	CATQTDGGTDTQYF
NA	TRBV15	NA	TRBJ2-7	TGTGCCACCAGCAGAGATAGAGAGCAGTACTTC	CATSRDREQYF
NA	TRBV20-1	NA	TRBJ1-6	TGCAGTGCTAAAGGCCAGGGGAATTCACCCCTCCACTTT	CSAKGQGNSPLHF
many	TRBV6-6	NA	TRBJ2-6	TGTGCCAGCAGTTACTCGAGGGGACTGATCTCTGGGGCCAACGTCCTGACTTTC	CASSYSRGLISGANVLTF
few	TRBV20-1	NA	TRBJ1-5	TGCAGTGCTAGGGAGGGTCTACAGCCCCAGCATTTT	CSAREGLQPQHF
few	TRBV5-6	TRBD1	TRBJ2-7	TGTGCCAGCAGCTTGGTGGGGACAGGGGGCTTCGAGCAGTACTTC	CASSLVGTGGFEQYF
NA	TRBV7-2	NA	TRBJ2-7	TGTGCCAGCAGCTTAGAGGGTTTAGCGACCTACGAGCAGTACTTC	CASSLEGLATYEQYF
many	TRBV29-1	TRBD1	TRBJ1-2	TGCAGCGTCTGGACAGGGGGCTCCTATGGCTACACCTTC	CSVWTGGSYGYTF
many	TRBV29-1	NA	TRBJ2-3	TGCAGCACGTCGTGGGGGGGCCGCGATACGCAGTATTTT	CSTSWGGRDTQYF
few	TRBV7-7	NA	TRBJ2-5	TGTGCCAGCAGCTTAAACCGGGGGGAGACCCAGTACTTC	CASSLNRGETQYF
NA	TRBV19	NA	TRBJ2-7	TGTGCCAGTAGTATAGGGGGGGTTCAAAACGAGCAGTACTTC	CASSIGGVQNEQYF
few	TRBV4-3	NA	TRBJ2-3	TGCGCCAGCTCCCTAGAGCGAGGTACGCAGTATTTT	CASSLERGTQYF
NA	TRBV5-1	TRBD1	TRBJ1-2	TGCGCCAGCAGCGTACAGGGGGCGAATGGCTACACCTTC	CASSVQGANGYTF
NA	TRBV6-6	TRBD1	TRBJ1-4	TGTGCCAGCAGTCCGCGGACAGGGGAGAATGAAAAACTGTTTTTT	CASSPRTGENEKLFF
NA	TRBV10-3	TRBD1	TRBJ1-2	TGTGCCACGGGAGACAGGGTTTGGGATGGCTACACCTTC	CATGDRVWDGYTF
NA	TRBV2	NA	TRBJ2-7	TGTGCCAGCAGGTGGGACCGGGACCGCACCTACGAGCAGTACTTC	CASRWDRDRTYEQYF